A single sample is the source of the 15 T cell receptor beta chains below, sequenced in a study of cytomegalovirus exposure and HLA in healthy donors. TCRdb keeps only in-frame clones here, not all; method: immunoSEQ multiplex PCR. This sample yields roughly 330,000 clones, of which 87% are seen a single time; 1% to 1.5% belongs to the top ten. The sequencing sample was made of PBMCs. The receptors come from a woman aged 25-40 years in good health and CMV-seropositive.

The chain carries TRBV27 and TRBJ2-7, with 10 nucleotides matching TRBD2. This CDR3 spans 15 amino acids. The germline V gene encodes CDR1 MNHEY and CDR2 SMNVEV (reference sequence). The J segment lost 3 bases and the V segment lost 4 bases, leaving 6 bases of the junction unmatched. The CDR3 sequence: CASSSLAGVNYEQYF. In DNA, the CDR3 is TGTGCCAGCAGTTCGCTAGCGGGGGTAAACTACGAGCAGTACTTC.

The CDR3 protein is CASSPGGLDTEAFF. The CDR3 nucleotides are TGTGCCAGCTCACCGGGGGGGCTCGACACTGAAGCTTTCTTT. The V call is TRBV18, the J call TRBJ1-1; D is possibly TRBD1 (6 bases). The CDR3 spans 14 residues. Germline values: CDR1 KGHSH, CDR2 LQKENI. Trimming left V 3 bases short and J 3 bases short, with 11 bases between.

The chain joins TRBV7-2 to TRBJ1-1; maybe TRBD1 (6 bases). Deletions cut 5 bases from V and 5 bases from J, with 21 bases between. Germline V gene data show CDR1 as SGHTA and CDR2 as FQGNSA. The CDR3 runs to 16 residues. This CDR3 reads CASSVDGTRGGTEAFF. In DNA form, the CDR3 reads TGTGCCAGCAGCGTCGACGGGACCCGAGGGGGGACTGAAGCTTTCTTT.

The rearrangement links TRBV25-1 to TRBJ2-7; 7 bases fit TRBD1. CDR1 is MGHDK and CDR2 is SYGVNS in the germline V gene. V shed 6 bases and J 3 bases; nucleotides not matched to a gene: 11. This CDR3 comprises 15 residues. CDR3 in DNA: TGTGCCAGCAGCGACCACACTAGACAGGGCTACGAGCAGTACTTC. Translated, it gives CASSDHTRQGYEQYF.

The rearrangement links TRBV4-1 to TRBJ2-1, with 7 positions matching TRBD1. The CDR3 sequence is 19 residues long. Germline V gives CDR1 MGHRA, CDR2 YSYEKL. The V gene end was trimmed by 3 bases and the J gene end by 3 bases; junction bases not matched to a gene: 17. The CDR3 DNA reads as TGCGCCAGCAGCCACAAGATCCTACAGCGACAGGGAAACTACAATGAGCAGTTCTTC. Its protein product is CASSHKILQRQGNYNEQFF.

The CDR3 here is CASSYPGGTYEQYF. As DNA, the CDR3 is TGTGCCAGCAGTTATCCAGGGGGCACGTACGAGCAGTACTTC. The chain recombines TRBV2 with TRBJ2-7, with TRBD1 identical over 8 bases. The CDR3 spans 14 residues. The trim removed 5 bases at V and 4 bases at J, leaving 7 bases unmatched. CDR1 and CDR2 (germline): SNHLY, FYNNEI. Together with reference TRBV2 and TRBJ2-7, the CDR3 gives the full variable domain: EPEVTQTPSHQVTQMGQEVILRCVPISNHLYFYWYRQILGQKVEFLVSFYNNEISEKSEIFDDQFSVERPDGSNFTLKIRSTKLEDSAMYFCASSYPGGTYEQYFGPGTRLTVT.

CDR3: CASSLTGGRQRRNQPQHF. DNA for the CDR3: TGTGCCAGCAGTTTAACAGGGGGGAGGCAAAGACGCAATCAGCCCCAGCATTTT. This sequence joins TRBV28 and TRBJ1-5; 8 positions agree with TRBD1. V lost 2 bases to trimming and J lost 2 bases; unmatched junction nucleotides: 11. CDR3 size: 18 residues. Per the germline V gene, CDR1 is MDHEN and CDR2 is SYDVKM.

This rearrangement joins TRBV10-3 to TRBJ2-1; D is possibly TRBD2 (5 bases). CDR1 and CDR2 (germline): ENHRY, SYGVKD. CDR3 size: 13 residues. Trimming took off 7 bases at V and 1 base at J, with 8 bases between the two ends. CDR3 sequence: CAITRESYNEQFF. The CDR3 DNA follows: TGTGCCATCACCCGGGAATCCTACAATGAGCAGTTCTTC.

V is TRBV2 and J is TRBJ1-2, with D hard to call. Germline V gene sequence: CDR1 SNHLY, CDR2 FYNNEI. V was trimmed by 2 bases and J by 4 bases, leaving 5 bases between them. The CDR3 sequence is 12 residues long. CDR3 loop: CASSEQSYGYTF. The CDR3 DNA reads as TGTGCCAGCAGTGAACAATCCTATGGCTACACCTTC.

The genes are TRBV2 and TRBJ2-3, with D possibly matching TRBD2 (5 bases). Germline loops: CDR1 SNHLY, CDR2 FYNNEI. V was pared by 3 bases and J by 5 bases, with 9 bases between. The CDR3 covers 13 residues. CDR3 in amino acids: CASSEFAGDTQYF. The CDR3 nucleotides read TGTGCCAGCAGTGAGTTTGCGGGAGATACGCAGTATTTT.

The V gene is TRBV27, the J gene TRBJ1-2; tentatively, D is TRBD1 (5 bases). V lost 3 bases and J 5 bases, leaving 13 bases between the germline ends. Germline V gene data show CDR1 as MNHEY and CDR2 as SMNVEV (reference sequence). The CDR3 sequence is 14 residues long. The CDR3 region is CASSFRAGSYGYTF. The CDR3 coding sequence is TGTGCCAGCAGTTTCAGGGCAGGGTCGTATGGCTACACCTTC.

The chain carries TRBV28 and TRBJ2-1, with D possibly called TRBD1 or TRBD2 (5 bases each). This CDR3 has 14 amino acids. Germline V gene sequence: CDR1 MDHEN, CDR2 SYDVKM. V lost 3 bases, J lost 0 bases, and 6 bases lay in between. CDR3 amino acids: CASSFGGSYNEQFF. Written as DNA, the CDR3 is TGTGCCAGCAGTTTTGGGGGCTCCTACAATGAGCAGTTCTTC.

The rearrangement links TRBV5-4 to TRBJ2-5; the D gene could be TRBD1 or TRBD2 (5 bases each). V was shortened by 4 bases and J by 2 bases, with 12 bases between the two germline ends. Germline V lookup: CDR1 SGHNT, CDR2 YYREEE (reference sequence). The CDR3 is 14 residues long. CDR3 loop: CASSNRGGQETQYF. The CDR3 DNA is TGTGCCAGCAGCAACCGTGGGGGACAAGAGACCCAGTACTTC.

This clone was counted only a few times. This chain's CDR3 is CASSQEPGGAYEQYF. CDR3 sequence (DNA): TGTGCCAGCAGCCAAGAGCCGGGAGGCGCCTACGAGCAGTACTTC. This chain links TRBV4-2 with TRBJ2-7, with 7 bases matching TRBD2. The trim removed 0 bases at V and 2 bases at J, leaving 4 bases unmatched. This CDR3 is 15 amino acids long. Germline V gene lookup returns CDR1 LGHNA and CDR2 YNFKEQ.

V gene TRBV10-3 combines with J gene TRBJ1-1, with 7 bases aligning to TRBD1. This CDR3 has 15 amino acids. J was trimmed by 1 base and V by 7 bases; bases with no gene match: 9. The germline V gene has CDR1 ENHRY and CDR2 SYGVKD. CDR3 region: CAIKGLTGSNTEAFF. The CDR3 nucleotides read TGTGCCATCAAGGGATTGACAGGGTCGAACACTGAAGCTTTCTTT.